These 14 T cell receptor beta chains came from one sample sequenced in a study of blood T cell repertoires in COVID-19. Sequencing was performed with immunoSEQ multiplex PCR; in TCRdb, only in-frame clones are kept and a portion is missing. In the table there are about 240,000 clones, more than 85% of which are singletons. Sample: PBMCs or T cells enriched from blood (not recorded which). Source of these receptors: a woman in her thirties who had recovered from COVID-19.

The chain links TRBV7-3 to TRBJ2-1, with 7 bases aligning to TRBD2. This CDR3 comprises 15 residues. Losses at the gene ends were 1 base for V and 7 bases for J; bases not matched to a gene: 7. From germline, CDR1 is SGHTA and CDR2 FQGTGA. CDR3: CASSLSSGPSNEQFF. CDR3 nucleotide sequence: TGTGCCAGCAGCTTAAGTAGCGGGCCTTCTAATGAGCAGTTCTTC.

This rearrangement joins TRBV24-1 to TRBJ1-5; a weak D match, TRBD1 (5 bases). V dropped 0 bases and J dropped 6 bases, with 14 bases sitting between them. There are 16 residues in the CDR3. Germline V lookup: CDR1 KGHDR, CDR2 SFDVKD. The CDR3 coding sequence is TGTGCCACCAGTGATTTGAATTCAGGGAGGGGTCAGCCCCAGCATTTT. This codes for CATSDLNSGRGQPQHF.

This chain joins TRBV4-2 and TRBJ2-1, with D perhaps matching TRBD2 (7 bases). The CDR3 contains 21 residues. CDR1 LGHNA and CDR2 YNFKEQ come from the germline V gene. V lost 3 bases and J 7 bases, leaving 34 bases between the germline ends. CDR3 nucleotides: TGTGCCAGCAGCCACCGAATGGGCCCTGAGGGGGGAGGGCCTATCGGGAATGAGCAGTTCTTC. This codes for CASSHRMGPEGGGPIGNEQFF.

The genes are TRBV19 and TRBJ2-2; tentatively, D is TRBD1 (6 bases). Germline CDR1 and CDR2: LNHDA and SQIVND (reference sequence). The V gene lost 5 bases and the J gene lost 1 base, with 8 bases spanning the gap. The CDR3 length is 14 residues. CDR3 coding DNA: TGTGCCAGTAGTGCGACAGGGAACACCGGGGAGCTGTTTTTT. Protein sequence: CASSATGNTGELFF.

The CDR3 DNA follows: TGCGCCAGCAGCTTGACTAGTCCCTACGAGCAGTACTTC. Translation: CASSLTSPYEQYF. This rearrangement joins TRBV5-1 to TRBJ2-7, with D possibly matching TRBD2 (5 bases). There are 13 residues in the CDR3. Trimming left V 1 base short and J 2 bases short, with 7 bases between. The V gene's germline CDR1 is SGHRS and CDR2 YFSETQ.

The chain has TRBV4-2 and TRBJ2-1; D not certain. The V end was cut by 5 bases, the J end by 1 base, with 15 bases between. The V gene's germline CDR1 is LGHNA and CDR2 YNFKEQ. This CDR3 spans 16 amino acids. CDR3 nucleotides: TGTGCCAGCAGCGAGAACTGGGTCGGGTCCTACAATGAGCAGTTCTTC. Translating it yields CASSENWVGSYNEQFF.

This CDR3 reads CASSVEVSGSLDTQYF. The CDR3 nucleotides read TGTGCCAGCAGCGTAGAAGTTAGCGGGAGCTTAGATACGCAGTATTTT. The chain joins TRBV9 to TRBJ2-3; TRBD2 agrees at 9 bases. Germline values: CDR1 SGDLS, CDR2 YYNGEE. CDR3 length equals 16 residues. Trimming cost V 0 bases and J 5 bases; bases outside gene matches: 7.

In this sample, this clone turned up a few times. The chain uses TRBV28 and TRBJ1-2; D possibly corresponds to TRBD1 (6 bases). The CDR3 is 12 residues long. Trimming took 7 bases from V and 4 from J, leaving 10 bases between them. Germline CDR1 MDHEN, CDR2 SYDVKM. This CDR3 reads CASKGGAYGYTF. In DNA form, the CDR3 reads TGTGCCAGCAAGGGGGGGGCCTATGGCTACACCTTC.

This chain joins TRBV4-2 and TRBJ1-4; no firm D call. Per germline, CDR1 LGHNA and CDR2 YNFKEQ. The CDR3 runs 16 residues. The V and J ends lost 0 bases and 0 bases respectively, with 8 bases between them. The CDR3 DNA sequence: TGTGCCAGCAGCCAAGAGCCGACTGCAACTAATGAAAAACTGTTTTTT. It specifies CASSQEPTATNEKLFF.

This chain uses TRBV28 with TRBJ1-1; no firm D call. V lost 7 bases and J lost 4, with 16 bases in between. Per germline, CDR1 MDHEN and CDR2 SYDVKM. The CDR3 consists of 14 residues. CDR3 DNA sequence: TGTGCCAGCAACCAAAGTCCGGGGAGCACTGAAGCTTTCTTT. This sequence encodes CASNQSPGSTEAFF. Variable domain in full (rest from reference TRBV28 and TRBJ1-1): DVKVTQSSRYLVKRTGEKVFLECVQDMDHENMFWYRQDPGLGLRLIYFSYDVKMKEKGDIPEGYSVSREKKERFSLILESASTNQTSMYLCASNQSPGSTEAFFGQGTRLTVV.

The chain is built from TRBV7-3 and TRBJ2-1; 13 bases align to TRBD2. The CDR3 spans 16 residues. Unmatched junction bases numbered 6, after V lost 3 bases and J lost 7 bases. Germline V gene sequence: CDR1 SGHTA, CDR2 FQGTGA. The CDR3 spells CASSLPGLAGSNEQFF. Written as DNA, the CDR3 is TGTGCCAGCAGCTTGCCGGGACTAGCGGGGAGTAATGAGCAGTTCTTC.

This clone appeared a few times. The rearrangement uses TRBV28 and TRBJ2-7; 11 nucleotides line up with TRBD2. Germline loops: CDR1 MDHEN, CDR2 SYDVKM. This CDR3 has 14 residues. Losses at the gene ends were 6 bases for V and 1 base for J; bases not matched to a gene: 2. The CDR3: CASRWTSGSYEQYF. CDR3 sequence (DNA): TGTGCCAGCAGGTGGACTAGCGGGTCCTACGAGCAGTACTTC.

This clone has more than one count but fewer than ten. The chain is built from TRBV30 and TRBJ2-1; 11 nucleotides line up with TRBD2. V was pared by 4 bases and J by 4 bases, with 9 bases of the junction left unmatched. CDR1 and CDR2 (germline): GTSNPN, SVGIG (reference sequence). This CDR3 spans 16 amino acids. The CDR3 DNA reads as TGTGCCTGGATAGCGGGAGGGAATCCCCGTTACAATGAGCAGTTCTTC. Protein sequence: CAWIAGGNPRYNEQFF.

The chain uses TRBV25-1 and TRBJ1-2; the D gene is possibly TRBD1 (5 bases). The CDR3 totals 12 residues. Germline CDR1 is MGHDK and CDR2 is SYGVNS. The V end was cut by 8 bases, the J end by 8 bases, with 15 bases between. CDR3: CASALGGEGYTF. CDR3 nucleotide sequence: TGTGCCAGCGCCCTTGGGGGGGAGGGCTACACCTTC.